This T cell receptor beta chain was sequenced during a study of T-cell memory formation after mild COVID-19. Study outcomes and limitations: A subset of responding clones appeared in pre-infection memory, suggesting cross-reactive memory joined. Clones that contracted from day 15 to 85 had balanced CD4/CD8; later expanders were CD4+ biased. Second-wave clones with a day 37 peak had unconfirmed SARS-CoV-2 specificity.

The CDR3 has 11 residues. Trimming stripped 6 bases from V and 8 bases from J, with 5 bases between. 5'RACE with constant-segment primers yielded barcoded, UMI-tagged TCR alpha and TCR beta cDNA libraries. Each CDR3 protein gets one entry after TCRdb re-called the 5' RACE reads with MiXCR. The sample lists 450,000 to 650,000 distinct CDR3 sequences, about 20% occurring once. To note about this clonotype: The antigen is unknown.

Specimen: PBMCs or a T cell subset sorted from them (not recorded which). This TCR was recovered from an adult woman who had mild COVID-19 (a few samples of this study predate the infection). Cell type and time point are not known. The V and J genes are TRBV12-3 or TRBV12-4 and TRBJ1-6; D is unresolved. CDR3 DNA: TGTGCCAGCAGGAGGGATTCACCCCTCCACTTT. This codes for CASRRDSPLHF.